This TCR beta chain came from a study of blood T cell repertoires in COVID-19. After removal of 0 bases from V and 2 bases from J, the junction contained 1 base not matched to a gene. CDR1 and CDR2 (germline): SGDLS, YYNGEE. CDR3 length: 14 residues. The method was immunoSEQ multiplex PCR; TCRdb's version includes in-frame clones alone and lacks a portion of them. The sample shows some 200,000 clones, roughly 80% of them seen only once. The V gene is TRBV9, the J gene TRBJ1-2; 7 bases align to TRBD1. The sequence derives from a woman in her sixties or seventies who had recovered from COVID-19. Sequenced: peripheral blood. The CDR3 reads CASSVGGQNYGYTF. CDR3 nucleotide sequence: TGTGCCAGCAGCGTAGGGGGACAGAACTATGGCTACACCTTC.